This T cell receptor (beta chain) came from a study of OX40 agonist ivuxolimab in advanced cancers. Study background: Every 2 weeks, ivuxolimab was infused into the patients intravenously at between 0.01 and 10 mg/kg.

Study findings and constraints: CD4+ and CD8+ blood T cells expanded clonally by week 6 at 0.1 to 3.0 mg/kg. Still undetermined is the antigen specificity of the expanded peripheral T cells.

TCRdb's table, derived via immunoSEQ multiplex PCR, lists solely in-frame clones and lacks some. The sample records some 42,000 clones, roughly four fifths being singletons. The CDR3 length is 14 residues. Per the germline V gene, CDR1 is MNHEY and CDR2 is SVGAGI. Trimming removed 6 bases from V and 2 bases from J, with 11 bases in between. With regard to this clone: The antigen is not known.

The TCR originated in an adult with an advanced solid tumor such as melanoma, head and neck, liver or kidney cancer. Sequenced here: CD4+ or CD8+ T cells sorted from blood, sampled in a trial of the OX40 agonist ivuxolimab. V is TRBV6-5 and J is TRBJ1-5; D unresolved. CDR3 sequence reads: CASSAGPGNQPQHF. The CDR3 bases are TGTGCCAGCAGCGCCGGGCCGGGCAATCAGCCCCAGCATTTT.